These 32 T cell receptor beta chains were sequenced from one sample in a study of CD8+CD57+ T cells in acquired aplastic anemia. Genomic DNA templated the TCR beta VDJ and CDR3 profiling. TCRdb called the reads again in MiXCR, with one record for every CDR3 protein. The data contain about 160,000 distinct CDR3 sequences, roughly 48% of them singletons. Patients selected for sequencing had displayed CD8+CD57+ cell expansion by flow cytometry. Sequenced sample: sorted CD4+, CD8+, or CD8+CD57+ T cells (not recorded which) from PBMCs. These receptors were taken from a human donor with aplastic anemia.

The CDR3: CATSEGAVYEQYF. CDR3 bases: TGTGCCACCAGTGAGGGGGCCGTATACGAGCAGTACTTC. J is TRBJ2-7 and V is TRBV24-1, with D possibly matching TRBD1 (6 bases). V was pared by 4 bases and J by 4 bases, with 10 bases between. Germline V CDR1 and CDR2: KGHDR, SFDVKD. The CDR3 extends over 13 amino acids.

The V call is TRBV7-2, the J call TRBJ2-7; D call uncertain. The CDR3 is 15 amino acids. The germline V gene encodes CDR1 SGHTA and CDR2 FQGNSA. Trimming pared 1 base from V and 4 bases from J, leaving 14 bases between. The CDR3 region is CASSLGERWPYEQYF. The CDR3 region has the DNA TGTGCCAGCAGCTTAGGGGAACGTTGGCCTTACGAGCAGTACTTC. Drawing the rest from reference TRBV7-2 and TRBJ2-7, the complete variable domain is GAGVSQSPSNKVTEKGKDVELRCDPISGHTALYWYRQSLGQGLEFLIYFQGNSAPDKSGLPSDRFSAERTGGSVSTLTIQRTQQEDSAVYLCASSLGERWPYEQYFGPGTRLTVT.

This clonotype was seen repeatedly, ten times or more. The chain has TRBV5-6 and TRBJ2-1; 8 bases are a match to TRBD2. V dropped 5 bases and J dropped 12; count of bases not matched to a gene: 4. From germline, CDR1 is SGHDT and CDR2 YYEEEE. This CDR3 is 11 amino acids long. The CDR3 bases are TGTGCCAGCAGTACCGCGGGAGGGCAGTTCTTC. Its translation is CASSTAGGQFF. Full variable domain (missing parts from reference TRBV5-6 and TRBJ2-1): DAGVTQSPTHLIKTRGQQVTLRCSPKSGHDTVSWYQQALGQGPQFIFQYYEEEERQRGNFPDRFSGHQFPNYSSELNVNALLLGDSALYLCASSTAGGQFFGPGTRLTVL.

The rearrangement uses TRBV11-1 and TRBJ2-5; weak D call: TRBD1 (6 bases). From germline, CDR1 is SGHAT and CDR2 FQDESV (reference sequence). The germline V and J ends were trimmed by 5 bases and 5 bases, with 24 bases remaining between them. The CDR3 consists of 17 residues. Here the CDR3 reads CASSPYRTALAEETQYF. The DNA of the CDR3 is TGTGCCAGCAGCCCCTACCGGACAGCCCTGGCGGAGGAGACCCAGTACTTC.

This chain connects TRBV2 to TRBJ1-2; the D is unclear. The length of the CDR3 is 11 residues. Germline V gene sequence: CDR1 SNHLY, CDR2 FYNNEI. For the CDR3, the DNA is TGTGCTAGAGATCAGGAGCGAGGCTACACCTTC. Amino acids: CARDQERGYTF.

This clonotype showed up many times. The V call is TRBV20-1, the J call TRBJ1-5; maybe TRBD1 (5 bases). From germline, CDR1 is DFQATT and CDR2 SNEGSKA (reference sequence). Between the trimmed V and J ends, which lost 8 bases and 4 bases, there was a span of 18 bases. CDR3 length equals 14 residues. CDR3 sequence (DNA): TGCAGTAGCCCTTCGGGGCCTAATAATCAGCCCCAGCATTTT. It is translated as CSSPSGPNNQPQHF.

There are a few counts of this clonotype. V usage is TRBV19 and J usage is TRBJ1-1; 11 nucleotides agree with TRBD1. This CDR3 comprises 11 residues. CDR1 and CDR2 (germline): LNHDA, SQIVND (reference sequence). V dropped 11 bases and J dropped 10; count of bases not matched to a gene: 6. The CDR3 spells CASRTGGLAFF. The CDR3 DNA sequence: TGTGCCTCGCGGACAGGGGGCTTAGCTTTCTTT.

At least ten counts were recorded for this clonotype. The rearrangement links TRBV30 to TRBJ2-7; D uncertain. Germline CDR1 GTSNPN, CDR2 SVGIG (reference sequence). The CDR3 length is 12 residues. Trimming left V 1 base short and J 3 bases short, with 7 bases between. The CDR3 DNA reads TGTGCCTGGAGTGCCAGAAACTACGAGCAGTACTTC. This encodes CAWSARNYEQYF.

Note on this clonotype: This sequence may be a read error, since a much larger clone differs from it by one base. The rearrangement uses TRBV7-9 and TRBJ2-1, with D perhaps assigned TRBD1 or TRBD2 (6 bases each). The CDR3 runs to 12 residues. Germline V lookup: CDR1 SEHNR, CDR2 FQNEAQ (reference sequence). As DNA, the CDR3 is TGTACCAGCAGCCATAGCACGGGGGCTGGGGTCTTC. Its translation is CTSSHSTGAGVF.

This clonotype was observed a handful of times. With a much larger clone just one base away, this may be a read error. The V call is TRBV9, the J call TRBJ2-5; 10 bases agree with TRBD2. The CDR3 runs 16 residues. The germline CDR1 and CDR2 sequences are SGDLS and YYNGEE. The CDR3 loop reads CASSVGLAGVGETRYF. In DNA form, the CDR3 reads TGTGCCAGCAGCGTAGGCCTAGCGGGAGTAGGGGAGACCCGGTACTTC.

This clonotype was observed a handful of times. This chain joins TRBV25-1 and TRBJ2-7, with 7 bases identical to TRBD1. The CDR3 extends over 15 amino acids. The germline gives CDR1 MGHDK, CDR2 SYGVNS. The ends lost 4 bases at V and 4 bases at J; junction bases unmatched: 10. The chain's CDR3 is CASSGGNRGGYEQYF. The DNA of the CDR3 is TGTGCCAGCAGTGGGGGGAACAGGGGTGGGTACGAGCAGTACTTC.

The chain employs TRBV5-4 and TRBJ2-7, with TRBD1 as a possible D gene (5 bases). Trimming stripped 3 bases from V and 6 bases from J, with 16 bases between. The CDR3 has 14 amino acids. Germline CDR1 SGHNT, CDR2 YYREEE (reference sequence). This chain's CDR3 is CASSSTGREGEQYF. CDR3 bases: TGTGCCAGCAGCTCGACCGGCAGGGAAGGCGAGCAGTACTTC.

Ten or more counts support this clonotype. This rearrangement joins TRBV5-8 to TRBJ2-5; a possible D gene is TRBD1 (6 bases). Germline assignment: CDR1 SGHTS and CDR2 YDEGEE. The CDR3 sequence is 15 residues long. V dropped 2 bases and J dropped 2 bases, with 13 bases sitting between them. CDR3 in amino acids: CASSLGLGQQETQYF. The CDR3 DNA sequence: TGTGCCAGCAGCTTAGGTCTAGGACAGCAAGAGACCCAGTACTTC.

J is TRBJ1-1 and V is TRBV2, with a tentative D call TRBD1 (6 bases). The germline V gene has CDR1 SNHLY and CDR2 FYNNEI. The CDR3 is made up of 13 amino acids. CDR3 in DNA: TGTACCGGCACCGGACAGATACTGACTGAAGCTTTCTTT. This encodes CTGTGQILTEAFF.

In this sample, this clonotype turned up many times. The chain combines TRBV5-4 with TRBJ2-3; D remains unclear. The CDR3 sequence is 11 residues long. Germline values: CDR1 SGHNT, CDR2 YYREEE (reference sequence). V was trimmed by 7 bases and J by 4 bases, leaving 7 bases between them. CDR3 residues: CASSLADTQYF. The CDR3 DNA follows: TGTGCCAGCTCGCTTGCAGATACGCAGTATTTT.

V is TRBV7-2 and J is TRBJ2-7; the match to TRBD2 covers 7 bases. The CDR3 is 15 residues long. Germline CDR1 reads SGHTA; CDR2 reads FQGNSA. The J segment lost 0 bases and the V segment lost 4 bases, leaving 6 bases of the junction unmatched. The CDR3, as DNA: TGTGCCAGCAGCTACGATGGGGGGGGCTCCTACGAGCAGTACTTC. Its protein product is CASSYDGGGSYEQYF. Based on the CDR3 plus reference TRBV7-2 and TRBJ2-7, the full variable domain is GAGVSQSPSNKVTEKGKDVELRCDPISGHTALYWYRQSLGQGLEFLIYFQGNSAPDKSGLPSDRFSAERTGGSVSTLTIQRTQQEDSAVYLCASSYDGGGSYEQYFGPGTRLTVT.

In the case of this clonotype: It may be a read error: a sequence one base away is much more abundant. No conserved phenylalanine or tryptophan is present at the end of the CDR3, so a read error is the likely explanation. The CDR3 DNA sequence: TGTGCCAGCAGCTTACAGGGAGGTCCCCAGCATCTT. Protein sequence: CASSLQGGPQHL. The chain has TRBV5-4 and TRBJ1-5; D possibly corresponds to TRBD1 (6 bases). V lost 2 bases to trimming and J lost 10 bases, with 10 bases between them. Germline V gene lookup returns CDR1 SGHNT and CDR2 YYREEE (reference sequence). The CDR3 contains 12 residues.

Many counts were recorded for this clonotype. The DNA for the CDR3 is TGCAGTGCTAGAGATCAAGGACTAGCGGGAGGCACAGATACGCAGTATTTT. Protein product: CSARDQGLAGGTDTQYF. The rearrangement links TRBV20-1 to TRBJ2-3; 13 bases line up with TRBD2. The CDR3 loop spans 17 amino acids. Germline V gene sequence: CDR1 DFQATT, CDR2 SNEGSKA (reference sequence). V lost 0 bases, J lost 1 base, and 4 bases stayed unmatched.

This chain joins TRBV5-6 and TRBJ2-7, with no clear D. This CDR3 comprises 14 residues. The V gene lost 1 base and the J gene lost 2 bases, with 10 bases spanning the gap. Germline assignment: CDR1 SGHDT and CDR2 YYEEEE. Written as DNA, the CDR3 is TGTGCCAGCAGCTTGTCGGGTGTGCCCTACGAGCAGTACTTC. Translation: CASSLSGVPYEQYF.

The chain is built from TRBV2 and TRBJ1-2; 7 bases match TRBD1. The CDR3 length is 14 residues. Looked up from germline, CDR1 is SNHLY and CDR2 is FYNNEI. J gave up 6 bases and V 5 bases, and 9 bases lay outside the gene matches. The CDR3 spells CASSYGQAVDGYTF. The CDR3, as DNA: TGTGCCAGCAGTTATGGACAGGCTGTGGATGGCTACACCTTC.

This clonotype showed up many times. The chain couples TRBV2 to TRBJ1-5, with D maybe TRBD1 (6 bases). With 6 bases removed from V and 2 bases from J, the gap between germline ends came to 14 bases. Germline CDR1 reads SNHLY; CDR2 reads FYNNEI. This CDR3 comprises 15 residues. The CDR3 coding sequence is TGTGCCAGCAGCGGCAGGGGAGGCGGCAATCAGCCCCAGCATTTT. It codes for CASSGRGGGNQPQHF.

As concerns this clonotype: A much bigger clone sits one base away, suggesting this may be a read error. J is TRBJ2-1 and V is TRBV14; no firm D call. Germline CDR1 reads SGHDN; CDR2 reads FVKESK. Trimming cost V 3 bases and J 7 bases, with 4 bases left between them. The CDR3 is 11 residues long. Here the CDR3 reads CASSHDNEQFF. The CDR3 nucleotides read TGTGCCAGCAGCCATGATAATGAGCAGTTCTTC. The full variable domain, rest sourced from reference TRBV14 and TRBJ2-1, is EAGVTQFPSHSVIEKGQTVTLRCDPISGHDNLYWYRRVMGKEIKFLLHFVKESKQDESGMPNNRFLAERTGGTYSTLKVQPAELEDSGVYFCASSHDNEQFFGPGTRLTVL.

The chain has TRBV24-1 and TRBJ2-7; perhaps TRBD2 as D (5 bases). Deletions cut 9 bases from V and 2 bases from J, with 13 bases between. Germline lookup yields CDR1 KGHDR and CDR2 SFDVKD. CDR3 size: 13 residues. The CDR3 DNA reads TGTGCCACCTCACGGACGGGGACCTACGAGCAGTACTTC. Translated, it gives CATSRTGTYEQYF.

CDR3 sequence (DNA): TGTGCCAGCAGCGCCCTACAGGGGAGTGCAGATACGCAGTATTTT. Protein sequence: CASSALQGSADTQYF. The chain recombines TRBV7-8 with TRBJ2-3; the match to TRBD1 covers 7 bases. J was trimmed by 4 bases and V by 5 bases; bases with no gene match: 9. The CDR3 consists of 15 residues. Germline V CDR1 and CDR2: SGHVS, FQNEAQ.

This clonotype was recorded once. This clone may be a read error of a much larger clone one base away. J is TRBJ2-1 and V is TRBV5-1; the match to TRBD2 covers 11 bases. Germline trimming cut 6 bases from V and 5 bases from J; bases unmatched to any gene: 10. The CDR3 runs 16 residues. Germline-derived CDR1 and CDR2 are SGHRS and YFSETQ. CDR3 amino acids: CASTLTGLAGHNEQFF. DNA of the CDR3: TGCGCCAGCACCCTCACCGGACTAGCGGGCCACAATGAGCAGTTCTTC.

The chain links TRBV7-2 to TRBJ2-7; D is unresolved. CDR3 length: 9 amino acids. Germline lookup yields CDR1 SGHTA and CDR2 FQGNSA. Trimming removed 1 base at V and 8 bases at J, with 0 bases between. CDR3 nucleotides: TGTGCCAGCAGCTTAGAGCAGTACTTC. Its translation is CASSLEQYF.

This clonotype appeared many times. V usage is TRBV20-1 and J usage is TRBJ1-1, with D perhaps matching TRBD1 (5 bases). The CDR3 is 15 residues long. The V gene's germline CDR1 is DFQATT and CDR2 SNEGSKA (reference sequence). Trimming stripped 0 bases from V and 0 bases from J, with 11 bases between. The CDR3 region has the DNA TGCAGTGCTAGAGATATCGGGGCCATGAACACTGAAGCTTTCTTT. It specifies CSARDIGAMNTEAFF.

V gene TRBV24-1 combines with J gene TRBJ2-2; 9 bases line up with TRBD2. This CDR3 region has 16 residues. The V gene end was trimmed by 1 base and the J gene end by 1 base; junction bases not matched to a gene: 0. Germline CDR1 is KGHDR and CDR2 is SFDVKD. The CDR3: CATSDFSGGNTGELFF. The CDR3 region has the DNA TGTGCCACCAGTGATTTTAGCGGGGGGAACACCGGGGAGCTGTTTTTT.

Points on this clonotype: This could be a read error, since a much larger clone is one nucleotide away. The chain has TRBV6-5 and TRBJ2-7, with a possible D match to TRBD1 (6 bases). Looked up from germline, CDR1 is MNHEY and CDR2 is SVGAGI. CDR3 length equals 15 residues. CDR3 nucleotides: TGTGCCAGCGGTTACGAGGGGGACCGGACCTACGAGCAGTACTTC. This codes for CASGYEGDRTYEQYF.

There are many counts of this clonotype. One end of the junction is discordant with germline, which a read error may explain. This CDR3 is CASSLSTTVANF. CDR3 coding DNA: TGTGCCAGCAGTTTGTCCACAACCGTCGCGAACTTC. This chain joins TRBV28 and TRBJ2-7; D ambiguous. CDR1 is MDHEN and CDR2 is SYDVKM in the germline V gene. The CDR3 covers 12 residues.

In its sample, this clonotype was seen many times. The gene calls are TRBV5-1 and TRBJ1-1; D ambiguous. The ends were cut back, 0 bases at V and 2 bases at J, with 8 bases in the middle. Germline V CDR1 and CDR2: SGHRS, YFSETQ. CDR3 length: 14 amino acids. CDR3 sequence: CASSLDLSNTEAFF. For the CDR3, the DNA is TGCGCCAGCAGCTTGGATTTGAGTAACACTGAAGCTTTCTTT.

As regards this clonotype: A much larger clonotype is one base distant, so this may be a read error. The chain recombines TRBV7-9 with TRBJ1-1; weak D call: TRBD1 (5 bases). This CDR3 has 15 amino acids. Germline CDR1 reads SEHNR; CDR2 reads FQNEAQ (reference sequence). The CDR3 sequence is CASRVGGPVTTEALF. DNA for the CDR3: TGTGCCAGCAGAGTGGGGGGACCGGTGACCACTGAAGCTCTCTTT.